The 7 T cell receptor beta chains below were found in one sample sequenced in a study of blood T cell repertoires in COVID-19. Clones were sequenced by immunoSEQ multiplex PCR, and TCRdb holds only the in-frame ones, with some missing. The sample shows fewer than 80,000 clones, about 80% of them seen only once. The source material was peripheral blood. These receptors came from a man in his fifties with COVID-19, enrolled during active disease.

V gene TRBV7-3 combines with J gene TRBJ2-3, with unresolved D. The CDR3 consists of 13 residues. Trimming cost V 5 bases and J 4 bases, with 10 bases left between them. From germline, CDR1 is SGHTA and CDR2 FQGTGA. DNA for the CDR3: TGTGCCAGCAGCCCGTCCCCGGCAGATACGCAGTATTTT. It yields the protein CASSPSPADTQYF.

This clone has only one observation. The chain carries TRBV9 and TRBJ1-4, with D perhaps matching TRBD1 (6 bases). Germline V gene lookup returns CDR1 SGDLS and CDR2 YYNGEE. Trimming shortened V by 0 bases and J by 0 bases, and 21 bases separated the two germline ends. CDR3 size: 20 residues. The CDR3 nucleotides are TGTGCCAGCAGCGTAGGGGCTAGGGGACAAGGCCGCACAACTAATGAAAAACTGTTTTTT. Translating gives CASSVGARGQGRTTNEKLFF.

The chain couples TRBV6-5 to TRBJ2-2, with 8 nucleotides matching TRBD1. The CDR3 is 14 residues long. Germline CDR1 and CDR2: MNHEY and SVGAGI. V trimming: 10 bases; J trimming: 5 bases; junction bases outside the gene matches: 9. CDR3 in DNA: TGTGCCACCAAGGACAGGGCTAGGACCGGGGAGCTGTTTTTT. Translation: CATKDRARTGELFF.

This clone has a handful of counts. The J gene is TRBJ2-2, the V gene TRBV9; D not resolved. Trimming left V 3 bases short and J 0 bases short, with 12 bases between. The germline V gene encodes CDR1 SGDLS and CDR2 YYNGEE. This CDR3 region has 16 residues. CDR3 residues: CASSDPRNANTGELFF. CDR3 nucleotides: TGTGCCAGCAGCGATCCCAGAAACGCGAACACCGGGGAGCTGTTTTTT. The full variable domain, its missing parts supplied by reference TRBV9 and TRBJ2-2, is DSGVTQTPKHLITATGQRVTLRCSPRSGDLSVYWYQQSLDQGLQFLIQYYNGEERAKGNILERFSAQQFPDLHSELNLSSLELGDSALYFCASSDPRNANTGELFFGEGSRLTVL.

In DNA form, the CDR3 reads TGTGCCACCAGCAGAGAAGCGGGGGAAGCTAACTATGGCTACACCTTC. Translated, it gives CATSREAGEANYGYTF. The chain is built from TRBV15 and TRBJ1-2; the D gene is possibly TRBD1 (5 bases). CDR1 LNHNV and CDR2 YYDKDF come from the germline V gene (reference sequence). There are 16 residues in the CDR3. The V gene lost 0 bases and the J gene lost 0 bases, with 11 bases spanning the gap.

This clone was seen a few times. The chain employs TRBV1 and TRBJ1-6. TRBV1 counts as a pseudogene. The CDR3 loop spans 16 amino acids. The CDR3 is CTREPPGSSYNSPLHF. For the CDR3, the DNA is TGCACCAGAGAACCTCCGGGGAGCTCCTATAATTCACCCCTCCACTTT.

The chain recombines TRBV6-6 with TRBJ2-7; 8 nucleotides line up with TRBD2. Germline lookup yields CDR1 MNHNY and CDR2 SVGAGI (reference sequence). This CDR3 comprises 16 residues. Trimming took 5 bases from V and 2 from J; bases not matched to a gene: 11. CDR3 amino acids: CASSIHELAGPYEQYF. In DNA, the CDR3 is TGTGCCAGCAGTATCCACGAGTTAGCGGGGCCCTACGAGCAGTACTTC.